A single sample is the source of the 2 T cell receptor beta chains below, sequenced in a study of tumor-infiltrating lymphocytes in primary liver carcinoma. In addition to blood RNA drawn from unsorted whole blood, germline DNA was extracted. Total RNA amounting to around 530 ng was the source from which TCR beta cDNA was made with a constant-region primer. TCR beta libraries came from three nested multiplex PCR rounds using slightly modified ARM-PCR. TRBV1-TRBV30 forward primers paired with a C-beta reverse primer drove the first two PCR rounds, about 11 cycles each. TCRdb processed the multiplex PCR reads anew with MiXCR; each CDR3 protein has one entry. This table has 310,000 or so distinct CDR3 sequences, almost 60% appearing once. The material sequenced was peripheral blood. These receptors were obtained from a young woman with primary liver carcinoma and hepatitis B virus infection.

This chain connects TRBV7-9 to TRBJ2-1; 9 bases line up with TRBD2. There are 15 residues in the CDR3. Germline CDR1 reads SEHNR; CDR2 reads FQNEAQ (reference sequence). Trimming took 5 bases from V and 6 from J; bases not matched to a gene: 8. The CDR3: CASSQGLALVNEQFF. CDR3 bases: TGTGCCAGCAGCCAGGGACTAGCTTTAGTCAATGAGCAGTTCTTC.

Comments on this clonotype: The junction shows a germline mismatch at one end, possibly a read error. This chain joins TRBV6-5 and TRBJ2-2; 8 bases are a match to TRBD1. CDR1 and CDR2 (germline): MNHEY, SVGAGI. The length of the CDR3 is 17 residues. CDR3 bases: TGTCCCAGCAGTTACTCCAGTCGGACAGGGAGTACCGGGGAGCTGTTTTTT. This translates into CPSSYSSRTGSTGELFF.